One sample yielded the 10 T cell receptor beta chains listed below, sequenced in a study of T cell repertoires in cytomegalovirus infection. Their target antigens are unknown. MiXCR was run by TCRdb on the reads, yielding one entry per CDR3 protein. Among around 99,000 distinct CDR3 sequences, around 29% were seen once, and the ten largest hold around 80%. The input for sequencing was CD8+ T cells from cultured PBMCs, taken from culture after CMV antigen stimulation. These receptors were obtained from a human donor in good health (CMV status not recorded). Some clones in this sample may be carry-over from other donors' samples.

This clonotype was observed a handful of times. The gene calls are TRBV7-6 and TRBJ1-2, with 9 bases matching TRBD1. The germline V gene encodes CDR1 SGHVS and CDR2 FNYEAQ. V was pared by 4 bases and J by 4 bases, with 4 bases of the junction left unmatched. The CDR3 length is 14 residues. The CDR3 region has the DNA TGTGCCAGCAGCTACGGACAGGGGCTCTATGGCTACACCTTC. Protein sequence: CASSYGQGLYGYTF.

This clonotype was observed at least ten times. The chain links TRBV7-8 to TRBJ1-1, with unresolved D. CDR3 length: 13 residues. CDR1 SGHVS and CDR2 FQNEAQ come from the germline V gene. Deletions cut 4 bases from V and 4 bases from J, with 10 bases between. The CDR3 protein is CASSWGRLTEAFF. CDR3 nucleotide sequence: TGTGCCAGCAGCTGGGGTCGGCTCACTGAAGCTTTCTTT.

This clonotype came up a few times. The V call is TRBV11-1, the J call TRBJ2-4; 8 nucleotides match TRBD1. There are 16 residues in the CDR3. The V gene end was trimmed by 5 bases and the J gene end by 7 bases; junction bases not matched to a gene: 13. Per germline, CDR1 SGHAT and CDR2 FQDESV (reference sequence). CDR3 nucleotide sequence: TGTGCCAGCAGCCCCTCCCCCCGGGACAGGCATAACATTCAGTACTTC. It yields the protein CASSPSPRDRHNIQYF.

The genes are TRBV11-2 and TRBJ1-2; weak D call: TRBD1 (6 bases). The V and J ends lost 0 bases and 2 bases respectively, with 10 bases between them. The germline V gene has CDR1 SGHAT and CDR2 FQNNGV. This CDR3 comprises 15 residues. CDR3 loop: CASSLDWRGNYGYTF. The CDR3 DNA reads TGTGCCAGCAGCTTAGATTGGAGGGGGAACTATGGCTACACCTTC.

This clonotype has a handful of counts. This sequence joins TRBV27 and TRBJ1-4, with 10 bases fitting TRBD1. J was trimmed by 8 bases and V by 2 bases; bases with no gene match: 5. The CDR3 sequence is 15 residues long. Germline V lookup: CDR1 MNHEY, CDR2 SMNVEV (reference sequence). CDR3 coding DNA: TGTGCCAGCAGTTTAACGGGACAGGGGAACGAAAAACTGTTTTTT. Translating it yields CASSLTGQGNEKLFF.

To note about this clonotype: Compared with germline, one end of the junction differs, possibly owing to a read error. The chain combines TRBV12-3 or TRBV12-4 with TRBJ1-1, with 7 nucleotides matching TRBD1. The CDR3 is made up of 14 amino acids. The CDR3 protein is CANSTTGRNTEAFF. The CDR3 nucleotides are TGTGCCAACAGCACGACAGGGAGGAACACGGAAGCTTTCTTT.

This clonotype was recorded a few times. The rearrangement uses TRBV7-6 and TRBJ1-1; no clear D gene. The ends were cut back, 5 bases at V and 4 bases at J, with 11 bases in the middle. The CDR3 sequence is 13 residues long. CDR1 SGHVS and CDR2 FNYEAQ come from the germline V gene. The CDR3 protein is CASSPPGLTEAFF. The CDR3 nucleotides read TGTGCCAGCAGCCCTCCTGGACTCACTGAAGCTTTCTTT.

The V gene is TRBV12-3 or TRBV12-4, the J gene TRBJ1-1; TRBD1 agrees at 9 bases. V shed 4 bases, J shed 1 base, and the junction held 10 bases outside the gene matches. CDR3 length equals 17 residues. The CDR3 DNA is TGTGCCAGCAGTTCGCATGGGACAGGGTATACGAACACTGAAGCTTTCTTT. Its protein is CASSSHGTGYTNTEAFF.

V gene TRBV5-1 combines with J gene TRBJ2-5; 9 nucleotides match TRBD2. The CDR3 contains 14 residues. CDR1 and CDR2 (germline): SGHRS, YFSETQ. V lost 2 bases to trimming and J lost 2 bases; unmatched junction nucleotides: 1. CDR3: CASSLTSGQETQYF. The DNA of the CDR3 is TGCGCCAGCAGCTTAACTAGCGGGCAAGAGACCCAGTACTTC.

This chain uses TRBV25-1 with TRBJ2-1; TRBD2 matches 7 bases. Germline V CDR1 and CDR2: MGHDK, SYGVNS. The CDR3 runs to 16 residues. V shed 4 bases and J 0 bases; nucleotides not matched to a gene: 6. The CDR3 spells CASSGAGSSSYNEQFF. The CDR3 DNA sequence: TGTGCCAGCAGTGGAGCGGGGTCAAGCTCCTACAATGAGCAGTTCTTC.